This passage covers 14 T cell receptor beta chains from one sample sequenced in a study of blood T cell repertoires in COVID-19. Data came from immunoSEQ multiplex PCR; TCRdb stores just in-frame clones and leaves some out. This table has around 25,000 clones, just over 85% appearing once. The sequenced material came from peripheral blood. The receptors stem from a man aged 65 to 85 in a cohort sampled during active COVID-19.

The rearrangement uses TRBV6-6 and TRBJ2-2, with 7 bases lining up with TRBD2. The CDR3 consists of 17 residues. V lost 5 bases and J lost 0; bases outside the gene matches: 9. The V gene's germline CDR1 is MNHNY and CDR2 SVGAGI (reference sequence). The CDR3 DNA reads TGTGCCAGCAGTCCCGGCGGGAGTAGGGCGAACACCGGGGAGCTGTTTTTT. Amino acids: CASSPGGSRANTGELFF.

The chain uses TRBV7-8 and TRBJ2-1, with 11 bases that match TRBD2. With V trimmed by 0 bases and J by 10 bases, 8 bases remained unmatched. The CDR3 length is 16 residues. Looked up from germline, CDR1 is SGHVS and CDR2 is FQNEAQ. The CDR3 loop reads CASSLARTSGRSEQFF. Here the CDR3 DNA reads TGTGCCAGCAGCTTAGCAAGGACTAGCGGGCGGTCAGAGCAGTTCTTC.

This chain joins TRBV5-1 and TRBJ1-5, with D tentatively TRBD1 (6 bases). Trimming cost V 5 bases and J 1 base, with 13 bases left between them. In germline, CDR1 is SGHRS, CDR2 YFSETQ. The CDR3 is 15 amino acids. CDR3 amino acids: CASRPGDFSNQPQHF. Written as DNA, the CDR3 is TGCGCCAGCAGACCAGGGGATTTCAGCAATCAGCCCCAGCATTTT.

V gene TRBV29-1 combines with J gene TRBJ2-1, with 7 bases fitting TRBD2. J gave up 5 bases and V 7 bases, and 5 bases lay outside the gene matches. The germline V gene encodes CDR1 SQVTM and CDR2 ANQGSEA. The length of the CDR3 is 12 residues. The CDR3 coding sequence is TGCAGCGGGCAGCGGGGCAACAATGAGCAGTTCTTC. Translating gives CSGQRGNNEQFF.

The genes are TRBV28 and TRBJ1-5; D not certain. The CDR3 is 12 amino acids. Germline V gene lookup returns CDR1 MDHEN and CDR2 SYDVKM. Trimming cost V 5 bases and J 8 bases, with 10 bases left between them. The CDR3 bases are TGTGCCAGCAGTCTAACGGGGAAGCCCCAGCATTTT. It translates to CASSLTGKPQHF.

This clone was counted once. The rearrangement links TRBV19 to TRBJ1-5; D is ambiguous. Looked up from germline, CDR1 is LNHDA and CDR2 is SQIVND (reference sequence). CDR3 size: 14 residues. Trimming took off 5 bases at V and 6 bases at J, with 14 bases between the two ends. As DNA, the CDR3 is TGTGCCAGTAGTCTCGGTGGAGGGCGTCAGCCCCAGCATTTT. It is translated as CASSLGGGRQPQHF.

V usage is TRBV7-2 and J usage is TRBJ2-2; the D gene is possibly TRBD2 (6 bases). Trimming stripped 5 bases from V and 3 bases from J, with 10 bases between. The CDR3 is 14 amino acids. Germline V gene lookup returns CDR1 SGHTA and CDR2 FQGNSA. The CDR3: CASSRDLYTGELFF. The CDR3 DNA is TGTGCCAGCAGCCGGGACTTATACACCGGGGAGCTGTTTTTT.

This chain links TRBV27 with TRBJ2-2; 8 bases align to TRBD2. CDR3 length: 15 residues. Unmatched junction bases numbered 7, after V lost 8 bases and J lost 2 bases. Germline CDR1 and CDR2: MNHEY and SMNVEV (reference sequence). CDR3 amino acids: CASRRREVNTGELFF. CDR3 nucleotide sequence: TGTGCCAGCCGGCGGCGGGAGGTCAACACCGGGGAGCTGTTTTTT.

For the CDR3, the DNA is TGTGCCAGTAGTATACAATTTGGGACTAGCGTCACCTACGAGCAGTACTTC. Amino acids: CASSIQFGTSVTYEQYF. The genes are TRBV19 and TRBJ2-7, with 10 bases fitting TRBD2. The CDR3 consists of 17 residues. The trim removed 2 bases at V and 2 bases at J, leaving 9 bases unmatched. Germline CDR1 is LNHDA and CDR2 is SQIVND (reference sequence).

The V call is TRBV2, the J call TRBJ1-2, with 8 bases lining up with TRBD1. Germline loops: CDR1 SNHLY, CDR2 FYNNEI. Trimming cost V 4 bases and J 1 base; bases outside gene matches: 2. The CDR3 length is 14 residues. The CDR3 DNA follows: TGTGCCAGCAGTGGAGACAGGGGTAACTATGGCTACACCTTC. Translated: CASSGDRGNYGYTF.

V usage is TRBV28 and J usage is TRBJ1-5, with 11 positions matching TRBD1. This CDR3 contains 16 residues. V dropped 5 bases and J dropped 2; count of bases not matched to a gene: 5. The germline V gene has CDR1 MDHEN and CDR2 SYDVKM. CDR3 residues: CASSPRTGGGNQPQHF. CDR3 nucleotide sequence: TGTGCCAGCAGTCCGCGGACAGGGGGCGGCAATCAGCCCCAGCATTTT.

The V gene is TRBV3-1 (or the pseudogene TRBV3-2), the J gene TRBJ1-5; the match to TRBD1 covers 7 bases. J lost 7 bases, V lost 4 bases, and 10 bases had no gene match. Germline lookup yields CDR1 LGHDT and CDR2 YNNKEL (reference sequence). This CDR3 region has 15 residues. This CDR3 is CASSPSDRLGQPQHF. CDR3 DNA: TGTGCCAGCAGCCCGTCGGACAGGTTGGGACAGCCCCAGCATTTT.

The J gene is TRBJ1-6, the V gene TRBV5-1; TRBD1 agrees at 8 bases. The junction had 5 bases not matched to a gene; V was cut back by 3 bases and J by 9 bases. In germline, CDR1 is SGHRS, CDR2 YFSETQ. This CDR3 spans 14 amino acids. The CDR3: CASSWGQDSSPLHF. The DNA for the CDR3 is TGCGCCAGCAGCTGGGGACAGGATTCTTCACCCCTCCACTTT.

The chain joins TRBV11-3 to TRBJ2-2; TRBD2 aligns across 8 bases. Germline V gene data show CDR1 as SGHNT and CDR2 as YENEEA. The CDR3 spans 14 residues. Losses at the gene ends were 3 bases for V and 4 bases for J; bases not matched to a gene: 1. Here the CDR3 reads CASSFAGGTGELFF. The CDR3 nucleotides are TGTGCCAGCAGCTTCGCGGGGGGCACCGGGGAGCTGTTTTTT.